Listed here are 24 T cell receptor beta chains from one sample, sequenced in a study of T cells in localized non-small cell lung cancer. Profiling relied on immunoSEQ multiplex PCR, and the TCRdb table lists in-frame clones only, not all of them. The sample contains around 30,000 clones, under 95% of which appear only once. The material was peripheral blood, obtained before any cancer treatment. These receptors originate from a woman between 40 and 69 years old with stage I lung adenocarcinoma.

The J gene is TRBJ2-1, the V gene TRBV4-3; D gene unclear. V was cut by 0 bases and J by 5 bases, with 5 bases left in between. CDR1 and CDR2 (germline): LGHNA, YSLEER. The CDR3 is 13 residues long. The CDR3 loop reads CASSQEGHNEQFF. The CDR3 coding sequence is TGCGCCAGCAGCCAAGAAGGTCACAATGAGCAGTTCTTC.

This chain connects TRBV7-2 to TRBJ2-5, with 9 bases aligning to TRBD1. Germline V lookup: CDR1 SGHTA, CDR2 FQGNSA. The junction had 9 bases not matched to a gene; V was cut back by 5 bases and J by 2 bases. This CDR3 has 16 residues. The CDR3 DNA is TGTGCCAGCAGCCGACGAACCGGGACAGGGCAAGAGACCCAGTACTTC. The encoded protein is CASSRRTGTGQETQYF.

V gene TRBV4-3 combines with J gene TRBJ2-1; 9 bases map to TRBD1. This CDR3 is built from 13 residues. CDR1 and CDR2 (germline): LGHNA, YSLEER. J gave up 15 bases and V 0 bases, and 6 bases lay outside the gene matches. The CDR3 sequence is CASSQDRGTGRFF. The CDR3 DNA reads as TGCGCCAGCAGCCAAGATCGAGGGACAGGGAGGTTCTTC.

Concerning this clone itself: Different DNA sequences within this sample yield the same CDR3. The CDR3 sequence is CASSKAHDTAYDGYTF. The CDR3 DNA reads as TGTGCCAGCAGCAAAGCGCACGACACAGCATACGATGGCTACACCTTC. V gene TRBV21-1 combines with J gene TRBJ1-2; the DNA was not compared with TRBD1, the D call given in the table. TRBV21-1 is reported as a pseudogene. The CDR3 has 16 residues.

The chain recombines TRBV11-2 with TRBJ1-2; D is uncertain. Deletions cut 0 bases from V and 5 bases from J, with 7 bases between. Germline V lookup: CDR1 SGHAT, CDR2 FQNNGV. The CDR3 consists of 13 residues. The CDR3 DNA reads TGTGCCAGCAGCTTAGATTACAGATATGGCTACACCTTC. This encodes CASSLDYRYGYTF. Supplemented by reference TRBV11-2 and TRBJ1-2, the full variable domain reads EAGVAQSPRYKIIEKRQSVAFWCNPISGHATLYWYQQILGQGPKLLIQFQNNGVVDDSQLPKDRFSAERLKGVDSTLKIQPAKLEDSAVYLCASSLDYRYGYTFGSGTRLTVV.

The chain combines TRBV2 with TRBJ2-2; D uncertain. Germline V gene lookup returns CDR1 SNHLY and CDR2 FYNNEI. CDR3 length: 15 residues. With 2 bases removed from V and 8 bases from J, the gap between germline ends came to 15 bases. This CDR3 reads CASSESKLPVGELFF. In DNA form, the CDR3 reads TGTGCCAGCAGTGAATCGAAACTGCCAGTAGGGGAGCTGTTTTTT.

The chain has TRBV2 and TRBJ1-6, with a tentative D call TRBD1 (6 bases). This CDR3 has 15 amino acids. Between the trimmed V and J ends, which lost 10 bases and 6 bases, there was a span of 19 bases. Germline values: CDR1 SNHLY, CDR2 FYNNEI. The CDR3 region has the DNA TGTGCCAAACAGGGAAGCCAGATGCCTAATTCACCCCTCCACTTT. It encodes CAKQGSQMPNSPLHF.

The J gene is TRBJ1-4, the V gene TRBV7-2; a weak D match, TRBD1 (5 bases). This CDR3 comprises 15 residues. Germline V gene data show CDR1 as SGHTA and CDR2 as FQGNSA. The ends were cut back, 6 bases at V and 7 bases at J, with 18 bases in the middle. The DNA of the CDR3 is TGTGCCAGCAGACTACTCCCTATCGGGGGTGAAAAACTGTTTTTT. The encoded protein is CASRLLPIGGEKLFF.

The V and J genes are TRBV4-1 and TRBJ2-5; a possible D gene is TRBD1 (7 bases). In germline, CDR1 is MGHRA, CDR2 YSYEKL. This CDR3 has 21 amino acids. Trimming cost V 3 bases and J 4 bases, with 33 bases left between them. CDR3 region: CASSHSIVGDSRGVSGETQYF. CDR3 in DNA: TGCGCCAGCAGCCATAGTATAGTTGGGGACAGCAGGGGGGTGTCAGGAGAGACCCAGTACTTC.

The chain has TRBV6-5 and TRBJ1-5; tentative D call: TRBD1 (6 bases). This CDR3 has 15 residues. Trimming pared 4 bases from V and 4 bases from J, leaving 14 bases between. Germline V gene sequence: CDR1 MNHEY, CDR2 SVGAGI. The CDR3 nucleotides read TGTGCCAGCAGTTTCAACAACAGGGTAAATCAGCCCCAGCATTTT. Translation: CASSFNNRVNQPQHF.

The rearrangement links TRBV7-2 to TRBJ2-2; no firm D call. CDR1 and CDR2 (germline): SGHTA, FQGNSA. The germline V and J ends were trimmed by 5 bases and 8 bases, with 9 bases remaining between them. CDR3 length: 12 residues. This CDR3 is CASSPPWGELFF. The CDR3 DNA reads TGTGCCAGCAGCCCCCCCTGGGGGGAGCTGTTTTTT.

The chain is built from TRBV7-2 and TRBJ1-5; D is unresolved. The CDR3 is made up of 16 amino acids. Trimming removed 1 base at V and 2 bases at J, with 12 bases between. The germline gives CDR1 SGHTA, CDR2 FQGNSA. CDR3 region: CASSLVSPLGNQPQHF. The DNA of the CDR3 is TGTGCCAGCAGCTTAGTATCCCCCCTCGGCAATCAGCCCCAGCATTTT.

There are a few counts of this clone. The rearrangement links TRBV6-5 to TRBJ1-2, with 10 bases lining up with TRBD1. With V trimmed by 2 bases and J by 4 bases, 4 bases remained unmatched. Per germline, CDR1 MNHEY and CDR2 SVGAGI. This CDR3 is built from 15 residues. This chain's CDR3 is CASSYGRTGGYGYTF. CDR3 DNA sequence: TGTGCCAGCAGTTACGGCCGGACAGGGGGCTATGGCTACACCTTC.

This sequence joins TRBV5-4 and TRBJ2-5; perhaps TRBD2 as D (5 bases). Germline CDR1 and CDR2: SGHNT and YYREEE (reference sequence). CDR3 length: 13 residues. V shed 1 base and J shed 3 bases, with 7 bases lying between them. The CDR3 protein is CASSLTAEETQYF. CDR3 nucleotide sequence: TGTGCCAGCAGCTTGACAGCGGAAGAGACCCAGTACTTC.

The J gene is TRBJ1-2, the V gene TRBV10-3; TRBD1 might be the D (5 bases). The germline CDR1 and CDR2 sequences are ENHRY and SYGVKD. The CDR3 is made up of 14 amino acids. V lost 6 bases to trimming and J lost 5 bases, with 16 bases between them. CDR3 nucleotide sequence: TGTGCCATCAGCCCGGACACGGAATTTTATGGCTACACCTTC. Its translation is CAISPDTEFYGYTF.

The genes are TRBV5-1 and TRBJ2-3; TRBD1 matches at 8 bases. Germline assignment: CDR1 SGHRS and CDR2 YFSETQ. V lost 5 bases, J lost 2 bases, and 4 bases stayed unmatched. The CDR3 totals 14 residues. CDR3 loop: CASSRTGLTDTQYF. CDR3 coding DNA: TGCGCCAGCAGTAGGACAGGGCTCACAGATACGCAGTATTTT.

V and J are TRBV7-3 and TRBJ1-2; possible D gene TRBD1, 5 bases. The CDR3 runs to 14 residues. Per the germline V gene, CDR1 is SGHTA and CDR2 is FQGTGA. The V end was cut by 1 base, the J end by 4 bases, with 10 bases between. The CDR3 bases are TGTGCCAGCAGCTTAAGGGCAGGGCTCTATGGCTACACCTTC. Translated, it gives CASSLRAGLYGYTF.

The chain joins TRBV18 to TRBJ1-2; D is unresolved. CDR3 length: 13 residues. Germline V lookup: CDR1 KGHSH, CDR2 LQKENI. The V and J ends lost 5 bases and 6 bases respectively, with 13 bases between them. For the CDR3, the DNA is TGTGCCAGCTCAGACGTTAAGGTAGATGGCTACACCTTC. Translated, it gives CASSDVKVDGYTF.

The chain combines TRBV2 with TRBJ1-5; D may be TRBD1 (5 bases). The CDR3 is made up of 16 amino acids. Looked up from germline, CDR1 is SNHLY and CDR2 is FYNNEI. The V end lost 7 bases, the J end lost 7 bases, and 23 bases lay between the germline ends. The CDR3 sequence is CASTPGWGREGQPQHF. The CDR3, as DNA: TGTGCCAGCACCCCGGGCTGGGGGAGGGAAGGCCAGCCCCAGCATTTT.

The rearrangement links TRBV19 to TRBJ1-1; D may be TRBD1 (6 bases). Germline V gene lookup returns CDR1 LNHDA and CDR2 SQIVND (reference sequence). CDR3 length: 19 residues. Trimming took 8 bases from V and 1 from J, leaving 29 bases between them. CDR3 residues: CASQGVDRFVWAKNTEAFF. The CDR3 bases are TGTGCCAGTCAAGGGGTAGACAGGTTTGTTTGGGCTAAGAACACTGAAGCTTTCTTT.

The gene calls are TRBV18 and TRBJ2-7, with 13 bases matching TRBD2. The V segment lost 3 bases and the J segment 5 bases; nucleotides outside the gene matches: 4. CDR1 and CDR2 from the germline V gene are KGHSH and LQKENI. This CDR3 contains 15 residues. CDR3 protein: CASSPGGTSGNEQYF. The CDR3 DNA sequence: TGTGCCAGCTCACCTGGTGGGACTAGCGGGAACGAGCAGTACTTC.

The gene calls are TRBV19 and TRBJ2-1, with 9 bases aligning to TRBD2. CDR3 length: 16 amino acids. After removal of 7 bases from V and 3 bases from J, the junction contained 10 bases not matched to a gene. Germline V gene data show CDR1 as LNHDA and CDR2 as SQIVND (reference sequence). CDR3 amino acids: CASTASRREGYNEQFF. CDR3 nucleotides: TGTGCCAGTACCGCCTCGAGGCGGGAGGGCTACAATGAGCAGTTCTTC.

The rearrangement links TRBV27 to TRBJ2-3; TRBD1 might be the D (5 bases). The V gene's germline CDR1 is MNHEY and CDR2 SMNVEV (reference sequence). There are 13 residues in the CDR3. Trimming removed 8 bases at V and 1 base at J, with 10 bases between. The CDR3 sequence is CASSGQGTDTQYF. The DNA for the CDR3 is TGTGCCAGCTCAGGGCAAGGCACAGATACGCAGTATTTT.

V is TRBV18 and J is TRBJ2-6, with no clear D. CDR1 KGHSH and CDR2 LQKENI come from the germline V gene. The CDR3 is 16 amino acids. Trimming removed 3 bases at V and 0 bases at J, with 9 bases between. The CDR3 is CASSPRQISGANVLTF. CDR3 nucleotides: TGTGCCAGCTCACCGCGCCAAATCTCTGGGGCCAACGTCCTGACTTTC.